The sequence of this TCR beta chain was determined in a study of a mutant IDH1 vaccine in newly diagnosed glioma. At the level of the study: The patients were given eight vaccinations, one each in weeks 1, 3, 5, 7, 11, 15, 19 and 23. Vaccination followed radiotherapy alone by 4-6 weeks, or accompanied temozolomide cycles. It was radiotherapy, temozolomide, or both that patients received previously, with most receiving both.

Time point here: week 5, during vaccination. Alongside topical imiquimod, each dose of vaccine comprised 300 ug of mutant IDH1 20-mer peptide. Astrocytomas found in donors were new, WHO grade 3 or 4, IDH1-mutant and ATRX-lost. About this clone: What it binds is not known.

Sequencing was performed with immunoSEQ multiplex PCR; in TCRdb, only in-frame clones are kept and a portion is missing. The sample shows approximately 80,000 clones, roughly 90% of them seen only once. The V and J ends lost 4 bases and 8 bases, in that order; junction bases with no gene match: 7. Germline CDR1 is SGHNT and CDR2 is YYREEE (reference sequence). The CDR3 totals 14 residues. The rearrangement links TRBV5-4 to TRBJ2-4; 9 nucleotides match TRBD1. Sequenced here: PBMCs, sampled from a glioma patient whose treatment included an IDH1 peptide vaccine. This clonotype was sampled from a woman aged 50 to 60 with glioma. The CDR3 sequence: CASSLGQGRDIQYF. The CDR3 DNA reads TGTGCCAGCAGCCTAGGACAGGGGAGGGACATTCAGTACTTC. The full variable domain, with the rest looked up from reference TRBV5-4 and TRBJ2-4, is ETGVTQSPTHLIKTRGQQVTLRCSSQSGHNTVSWYQQALGQGPQFIFQYYREEENGRGNFPPRFSGLQFPNYSSELNVNALELDDSALYLCASSLGQGRDIQYFGAGTRLSVL.